This T cell receptor (beta chain) is from a study of blood T cell repertoires in COVID-19 (dated by TCRdb to about 2020). In the study overall: Samples from collaborators originated in the United States, Italy and Spain and spanned both the acute and convalescent phases of COVID-19. The samples were drawn from two sources: the first 160 participants of the ongoing ImmuneRACE study, and fewer than 1,500 subjects contributed by 6 global collaborators. HLA class I and class II types, where available, came from metadata supplied by the sample provider rather than from assay-based typing. Deeply sampled blood TCRbeta repertoires from subjects exposed to, actively infected with, or recovered from COVID-19 were included in the dataset. The prospective study material was composed of cDNA or gDNA derived from T cells, B-cell-depleted T cells, or PBMCs. Nearly every sample came with metadata listing a de-identified subject ID, COVID-19 status, age in years and sex. The repertoires were made available in a free public database intended to serve as a resource for research on the immune response to SARS-CoV-2.

The collaborating institutions used their own protocols to collect whole blood in K2EDTA tubes. For TCRbeta analysis, collaborators shipped samples as frozen whole blood, isolated PBMCs, or DNA extracted from either of those sample types. Measured from the cysteine to the phenylalanine, the CDR3 is 14 residues long. Kept here is only the CDR3 DNA, which spans 42 bases and is read in frame from base 1. Ends trimmed: V by 3 bases, J by 1 base; bases unmatched to a gene: 1. Based on the germline V gene, the CDR1 and CDR2 sequences are SGHAT and FQNNGV. The paper as a whole reports these results and caveats: The quantity of clinical and demographic metadata differed by source and by participant and was supplied without curation.

In its sample, this clone was seen once. The target of this receptor is not known. No base qualities exist here, and no much larger clone lies one base off it. The immunoSEQ Assay, a bias-controlled multiplex PCR, was used to amplify TCRbeta CDR3 regions from genomic DNA. On the authors' methods: Nucleated cell counts per sample were estimated from amplification of reference gene primers within the assay. Sequence reads were collapsed and filtered to measure the absolute abundance of every unique TCRbeta CDR3 rearrangement. Productive Simpson clonality was computed per sample as the square root of Simpson's diversity index over productive rearrangements. TCRdb obtained this table from immuneACCESS and retained in-frame rearrangements with V and J assigned. These tables miss some clones; where compared with another copy, unresolved V genes account for less than half of the shortfall, and the remainder is unexplained. V and J calls and clone size are copied from that table; D and trimming were computed from the DNA. The table for this sample lists 250,000 to 300,000 clones; roughly nine tenths of them were counted only once. Clones ranked in the top ten supply approximately 2% of the sample.

The receptor chain draws on TRBV11-2 and TRBJ1-1; TRBD1 matches 8 bases in the middle. This clonotype originated in a man aged 50 or older with acute or convalescent COVID-19. The sequencing input was peripheral blood. The DNA sequence follows: TGTGCCAGCAGCTTCGGGACAGGGAACACTGAAGCTTTCTTT. Its protein reads: CASSFGTGNTEAFF.